This T cell receptor (beta chain) emerged from a study of early T cells in non-severe SARS-CoV-2 infection. Study as a whole: The authors sequenced bulk RNA from unsorted whole blood, leaving chains unpaired. Study results and caveats: Anti-spike CD8 specificities were favored by VDJdb matching, whose results missed private and CD4 specificities.

Unique molecular identifiers tagged individual cDNA molecules. MiXCR, applied by TCRdb to the 5' RACE reads, yields one record per CDR3 protein. The sample has tens of thousands of distinct CDR3 sequences; around 7.7% are singletons. The V end lost 5 bases, the J end lost 8 bases, and 19 bases lay between the germline ends. Looked up from germline, CDR1 is SGHTA and CDR2 is FQGNSA. This CDR3 spans 15 amino acids. This clonotype showed up many times. The target antigen is unknown. The clonotype was recovered from an adult who was a healthcare worker with PCR-confirmed SARS-CoV-2 infection or an uninfected control (not recorded which). The sample was whole blood, taken at baseline. The chain uses TRBV7-2 and TRBJ2-1; D is possibly TRBD2 (5 bases). CDR3 region: CASSPGGGISDEQFF. CDR3 bases: TGTGCCAGCAGCCCCGGCGGAGGAATCTCCGATGAGCAGTTCTTC.